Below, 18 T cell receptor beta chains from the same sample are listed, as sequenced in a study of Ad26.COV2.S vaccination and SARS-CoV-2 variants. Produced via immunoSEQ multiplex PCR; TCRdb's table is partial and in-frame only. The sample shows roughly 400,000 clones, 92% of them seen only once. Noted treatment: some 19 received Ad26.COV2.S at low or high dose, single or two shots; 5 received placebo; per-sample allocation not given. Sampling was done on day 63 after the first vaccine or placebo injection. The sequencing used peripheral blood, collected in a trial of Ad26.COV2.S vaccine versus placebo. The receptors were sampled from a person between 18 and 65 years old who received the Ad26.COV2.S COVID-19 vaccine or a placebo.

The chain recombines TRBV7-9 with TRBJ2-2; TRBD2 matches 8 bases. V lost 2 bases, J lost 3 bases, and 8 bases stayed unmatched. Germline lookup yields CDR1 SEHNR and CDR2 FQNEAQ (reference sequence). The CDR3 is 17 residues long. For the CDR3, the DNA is TGTGCCAGCAGCTTATTCCGGGCTAGCGGGTACACCGGGGAGCTGTTTTTT. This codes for CASSLFRASGYTGELFF.

The CDR3 bases are TGTGCCAGCAGTTTGAAGGGGGCGAAATATGGCGGGGAGCTGTTTTTT. The encoded protein is CASSLKGAKYGGELFF. This chain joins TRBV27 and TRBJ2-2; 7 nucleotides agree with TRBD1. The V segment lost 3 bases and the J segment 7 bases; nucleotides outside the gene matches: 11. This CDR3 has 16 amino acids. Germline V gene sequence: CDR1 MNHEY, CDR2 SMNVEV (reference sequence).

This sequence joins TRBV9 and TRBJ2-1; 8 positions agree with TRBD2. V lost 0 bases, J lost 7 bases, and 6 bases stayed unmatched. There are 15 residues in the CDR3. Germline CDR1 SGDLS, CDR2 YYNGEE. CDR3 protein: CASSVVAGWANEQFF. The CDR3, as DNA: TGTGCCAGCAGCGTAGTAGCGGGGTGGGCAAATGAGCAGTTCTTC. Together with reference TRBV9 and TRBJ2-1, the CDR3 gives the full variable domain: DSGVTQTPKHLITATGQRVTLRCSPRSGDLSVYWYQQSLDQGLQFLIQYYNGEERAKGNILERFSAQQFPDLHSELNLSSLELGDSALYFCASSVVAGWANEQFFGPGTRLTVL.

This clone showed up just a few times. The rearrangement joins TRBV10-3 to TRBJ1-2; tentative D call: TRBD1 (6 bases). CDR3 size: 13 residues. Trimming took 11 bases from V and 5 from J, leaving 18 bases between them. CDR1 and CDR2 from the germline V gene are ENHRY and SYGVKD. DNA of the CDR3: TGTGCCGCCGGGGGGGCGGCCACATATGGCTACACCTTC. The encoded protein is CAAGGAATYGYTF.

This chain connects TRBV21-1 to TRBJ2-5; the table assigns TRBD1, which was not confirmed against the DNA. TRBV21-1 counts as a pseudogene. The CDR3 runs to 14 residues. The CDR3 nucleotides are TGTGCCAGCAGCCGCCCCAGGGTTGGCGAGACCCAGTACTTC. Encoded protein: CASSRPRVGETQYF.

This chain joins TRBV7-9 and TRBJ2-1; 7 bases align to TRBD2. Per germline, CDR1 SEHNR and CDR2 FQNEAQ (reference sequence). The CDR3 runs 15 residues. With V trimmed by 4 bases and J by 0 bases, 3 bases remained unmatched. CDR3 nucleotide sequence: TGTGCCAGCAGCTACAGCGGGGCCTCCTACAATGAGCAGTTCTTC. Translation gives CASSYSGASYNEQFF. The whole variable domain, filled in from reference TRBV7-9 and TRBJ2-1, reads DTGVSQNPRHKITKRGQNVTFRCDPISEHNRLYWYRQTLGQGPEFLTYFQNEAQLEKSRLLSDRFSAERPKGSFSTLEIQRTEQGDSAMYLCASSYSGASYNEQFFGPGTRLTVL.

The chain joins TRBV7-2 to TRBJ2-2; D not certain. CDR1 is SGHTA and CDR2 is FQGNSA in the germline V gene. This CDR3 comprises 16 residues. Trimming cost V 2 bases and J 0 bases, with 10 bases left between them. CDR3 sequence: CASSLSGSSNTGELFF. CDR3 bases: TGTGCCAGCAGCTTATCGGGCAGCTCGAACACCGGGGAGCTGTTTTTT.

The DNA for the CDR3 is TGTGCCAGCAGCTTGGTCGCAGATACGCAGTATTTT. This codes for CASSLVADTQYF. The chain links TRBV5-5 to TRBJ2-3; D not certain. Trimming shortened V by 0 bases and J by 4 bases, and 3 bases separated the two germline ends. CDR3 length: 12 residues. Germline V gene sequence: CDR1 SGHKS, CDR2 YYEKEE (reference sequence).

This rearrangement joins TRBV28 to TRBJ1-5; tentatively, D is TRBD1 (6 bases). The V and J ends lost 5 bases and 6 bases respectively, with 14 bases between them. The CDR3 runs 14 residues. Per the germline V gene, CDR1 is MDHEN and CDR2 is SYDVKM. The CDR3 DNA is TGTGCCAGCAGTCCAAGGACAGTTTTTCAGCCCCAGCATTTT. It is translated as CASSPRTVFQPQHF.

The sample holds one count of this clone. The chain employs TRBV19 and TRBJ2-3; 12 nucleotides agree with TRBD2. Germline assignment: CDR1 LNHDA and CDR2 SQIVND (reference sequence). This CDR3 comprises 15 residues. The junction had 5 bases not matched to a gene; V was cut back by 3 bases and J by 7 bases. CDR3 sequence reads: CASSMTSGGGNTQYF. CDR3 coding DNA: TGTGCCAGTAGTATGACTAGCGGGGGAGGAAATACGCAGTATTTT.

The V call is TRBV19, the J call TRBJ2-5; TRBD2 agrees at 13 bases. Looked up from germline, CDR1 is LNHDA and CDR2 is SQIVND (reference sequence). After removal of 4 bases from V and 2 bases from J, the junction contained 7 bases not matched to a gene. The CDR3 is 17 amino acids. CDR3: CASSNRGLAGSQETQYF. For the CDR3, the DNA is TGTGCCAGTAGTAACCGGGGACTAGCGGGGTCACAAGAGACCCAGTACTTC. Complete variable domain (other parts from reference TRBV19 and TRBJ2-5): DGGITQSPKYLFRKEGQNVTLSCEQNLNHDAMYWYRQDPGQGLRLIYYSQIVNDFQKGDIAEGYSVSREKKESFPLTVTSAQKNPTAFYLCASSNRGLAGSQETQYFGPGTRLLVL.

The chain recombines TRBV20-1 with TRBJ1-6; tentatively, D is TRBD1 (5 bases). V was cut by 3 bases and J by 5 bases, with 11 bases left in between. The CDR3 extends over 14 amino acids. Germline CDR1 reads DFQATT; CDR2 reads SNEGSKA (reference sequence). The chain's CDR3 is CSASPRQNNSPLHF. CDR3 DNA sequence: TGCAGTGCTAGTCCGAGACAGAATAATTCACCCCTCCACTTT.

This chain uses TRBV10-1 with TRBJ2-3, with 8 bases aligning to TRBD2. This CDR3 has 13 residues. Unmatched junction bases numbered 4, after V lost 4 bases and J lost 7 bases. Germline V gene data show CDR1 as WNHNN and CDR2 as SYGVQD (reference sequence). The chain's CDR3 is CASSVRGANTQYF. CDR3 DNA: TGCGCCAGCAGTGTGCGGGGGGCAAATACGCAGTATTTT.

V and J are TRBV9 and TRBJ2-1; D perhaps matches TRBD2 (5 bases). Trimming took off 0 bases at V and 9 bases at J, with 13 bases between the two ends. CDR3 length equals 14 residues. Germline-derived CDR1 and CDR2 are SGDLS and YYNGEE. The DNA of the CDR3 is TGTGCCAGCAGCGTAGACAGAGGGTATAGTGAGCAGTTCTTC. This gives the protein CASSVDRGYSEQFF.

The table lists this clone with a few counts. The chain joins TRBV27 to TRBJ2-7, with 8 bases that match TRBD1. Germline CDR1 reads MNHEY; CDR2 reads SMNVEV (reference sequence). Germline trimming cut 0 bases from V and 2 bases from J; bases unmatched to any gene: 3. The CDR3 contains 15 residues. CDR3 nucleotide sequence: TGTGCCAGCAGTTTATCCCGGGACAGGACCTACGAGCAGTACTTC. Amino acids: CASSLSRDRTYEQYF.

CDR3 protein: CASSHLRNEQYF. DNA for the CDR3: TGTGCCAGCAGCCATCTCCGAAACGAGCAGTACTTC. This chain joins TRBV3-1 (or the pseudogene TRBV3-2) and TRBJ2-7; D not resolved. The V end was cut by 3 bases, the J end by 5 bases, with 8 bases between. CDR1 is LGHDT, CDR2 YNNKEL, per germline (reference sequence). CDR3 size: 12 residues.

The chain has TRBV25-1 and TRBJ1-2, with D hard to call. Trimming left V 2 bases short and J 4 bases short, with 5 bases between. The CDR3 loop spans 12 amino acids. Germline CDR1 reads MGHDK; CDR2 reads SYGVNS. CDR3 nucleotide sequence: TGTGCCAGCAGTGAAGTCTTCTATGGCTACACCTTC. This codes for CASSEVFYGYTF.

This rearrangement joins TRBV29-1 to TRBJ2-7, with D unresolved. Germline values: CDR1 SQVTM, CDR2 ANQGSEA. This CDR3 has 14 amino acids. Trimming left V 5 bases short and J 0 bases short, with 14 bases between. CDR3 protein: CSVSPGLTSYEQYF. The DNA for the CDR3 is TGCAGCGTTTCGCCAGGCTTGACCTCCTACGAGCAGTACTTC.